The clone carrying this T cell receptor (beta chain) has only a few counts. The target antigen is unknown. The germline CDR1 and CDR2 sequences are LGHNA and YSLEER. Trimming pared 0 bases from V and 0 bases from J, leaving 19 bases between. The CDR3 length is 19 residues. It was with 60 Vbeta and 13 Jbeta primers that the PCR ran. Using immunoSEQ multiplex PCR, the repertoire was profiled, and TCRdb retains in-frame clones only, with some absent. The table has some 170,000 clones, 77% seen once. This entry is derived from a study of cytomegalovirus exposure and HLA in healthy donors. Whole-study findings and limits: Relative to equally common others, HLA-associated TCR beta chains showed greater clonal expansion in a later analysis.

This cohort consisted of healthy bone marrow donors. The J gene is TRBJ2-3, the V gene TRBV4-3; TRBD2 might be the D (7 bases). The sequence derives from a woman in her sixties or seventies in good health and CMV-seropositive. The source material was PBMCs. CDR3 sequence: CASSQDYGGGSSSTDTQYF. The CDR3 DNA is TGCGCCAGCAGCCAAGATTACGGCGGGGGCTCTTCTAGCACAGATACGCAGTATTTT.